Shown below are 15 T cell receptor beta chains from a single sample sequenced in a study of PD-L1 blockade in urothelial cancer. Time point reported: pretreatment peripheral blood. TCRdb's table, derived via immunoSEQ multiplex PCR, lists solely in-frame clones and lacks some. The sample contains 45,000 to 55,000 clones, over 65% of which appear only once. The sequences come from PBMCs, collected around atezolizumab (anti-PD-L1) treatment. All receptors derive from a man aged 45-65 years with urothelial cancer.

This chain joins TRBV7-9 and TRBJ1-1; D remains ambiguous. Trimming took 5 bases from V and 7 from J, leaving 14 bases between them. The length of the CDR3 is 13 residues. Germline V CDR1 and CDR2: SEHNR, FQNEAQ (reference sequence). DNA of the CDR3: TGTGCCAGCAGCCCCCAGGAAAAGTTTGAAGCTTTCTTT. Translating gives CASSPQEKFEAFF.

CDR3 region: CASPRSRKTYGYTF. Here the CDR3 DNA reads TGTGCCAGCCCGCGGAGTCGAAAGACCTATGGCTACACCTTC. The chain couples TRBV5-6 to TRBJ1-2; D call uncertain. This CDR3 has 14 amino acids. CDR1 is SGHDT and CDR2 is YYEEEE in the germline V gene. The V end lost 7 bases, the J end lost 4 bases, and 17 bases lay between the germline ends.

V is TRBV2 and J is TRBJ1-2, with 9 bases identical to TRBD1. V lost 4 bases to trimming and J lost 2 bases; unmatched junction nucleotides: 2. The CDR3 loop spans 14 amino acids. Per the germline V gene, CDR1 is SNHLY and CDR2 is FYNNEI. CDR3 DNA: TGTGCCAGCAGTGTCGACAGGGGGAACTATGGCTACACCTTC. Its translation is CASSVDRGNYGYTF. The whole variable domain, remainder taken from reference TRBV2 and TRBJ1-2, is EPEVTQTPSHQVTQMGQEVILRCVPISNHLYFYWYRQILGQKVEFLVSFYNNEISEKSEIFDDQFSVERPDGSNFTLKIRSTKLEDSAMYFCASSVDRGNYGYTFGSGTRLTVV.

The chain couples TRBV7-9 to TRBJ2-1; a possible D gene is TRBD2 (5 bases). The ends were cut back, 4 bases at V and 5 bases at J, with 9 bases in the middle. The length of the CDR3 is 13 residues. Germline V gives CDR1 SEHNR, CDR2 FQNEAQ (reference sequence). The CDR3 bases are TGTGCCAGCAGCTCGGACTGGGACAATGAGCAGTTCTTC. Translating it yields CASSSDWDNEQFF.

The genes are TRBV28 and TRBJ2-7, with D maybe TRBD2 (5 bases). Trimming removed 8 bases from V and 0 bases from J, with 14 bases in between. This CDR3 is built from 14 residues. Germline-derived CDR1 and CDR2 are MDHEN and SYDVKM. CDR3 nucleotide sequence: TGTGCCAGCTTAGGGAGTTCACGCTCCTACGAGCAGTACTTC. It is translated as CASLGSSRSYEQYF.

The J gene is TRBJ2-1, the V gene TRBV9; tentative D call: TRBD1 (5 bases). The CDR3 consists of 17 residues. From germline, CDR1 is SGDLS and CDR2 YYNGEE. Between the trimmed V and J ends, which lost 1 base and 0 bases, there was a span of 14 bases. In DNA form, the CDR3 reads TGTGCCAGCAGCGTAAGTTCAGGGTCCCCCTCCTACAATGAGCAGTTCTTC. Protein: CASSVSSGSPSYNEQFF.

The chain combines TRBV5-8 with TRBJ1-5; possible D gene TRBD1, 5 bases. The CDR3 spans 16 residues. Germline V gene sequence: CDR1 SGHTS, CDR2 YDEGEE. The germline V and J ends were trimmed by 1 base and 4 bases, with 15 bases remaining between them. The CDR3 region has the DNA TGTGCCAGCAGCTTGCAGGTGGGGCCGGTTAATCAGCCCCAGCATTTT. Protein: CASSLQVGPVNQPQHF.

The chain carries TRBV10-1 and TRBJ1-6, with 8 positions matching TRBD1. Germline-derived CDR1 and CDR2 are WNHNN and SYGVQD (reference sequence). Germline trimming cut 1 base from V and 7 bases from J; bases unmatched to any gene: 3. The CDR3 is 15 amino acids. The CDR3 sequence is CASSEWTGTNSPLHF. CDR3 DNA sequence: TGCGCCAGCAGTGAGTGGACAGGGACGAATTCACCCCTCCACTTT.

The chain uses TRBV5-6 and TRBJ2-6; D ambiguous. The CDR3 covers 15 residues. The V gene's germline CDR1 is SGHDT and CDR2 YYEEEE. Trimming stripped 4 bases from V and 1 base from J, with 9 bases between. The CDR3, as DNA: TGTGCCAGCAGCCTCCCGGTGTCTGGGGCCAACGTCCTGACTTTC. It yields the protein CASSLPVSGANVLTF.

This clone was seen once. J is TRBJ2-1 and V is TRBV5-4; D may be TRBD2 (5 bases). This CDR3 has 16 amino acids. CDR1 is SGHNT, CDR2 YYREEE, per germline (reference sequence). V lost 0 bases and J lost 5, with 15 bases in between. The CDR3 DNA reads as TGTGCCAGCAGCTTGGACCGGACTCTTTACGACAATGAGCAGTTCTTC. Protein product: CASSLDRTLYDNEQFF.

V gene TRBV10-2 combines with J gene TRBJ1-2; 9 bases map to TRBD1. Trimming at V came to 4 bases and at J to 1 base, leaving 4 bases not matched to a gene. CDR1 is WSHSY and CDR2 is SAAADI in the germline V gene. CDR3 length equals 15 residues. The CDR3 coding sequence is TGCGCCAGCAGTGCCGGGACAGGGTATAACTATGGCTACACCTTC. Translated: CASSAGTGYNYGYTF.

This clone was detected a few times. V and J are TRBV5-4 and TRBJ2-2; tentatively, D is TRBD1 (6 bases). The V gene's germline CDR1 is SGHNT and CDR2 YYREEE (reference sequence). V was cut by 3 bases and J by 0 bases, with 12 bases left in between. This CDR3 region has 16 residues. The CDR3 nucleotides are TGTGCCAGCAGCTACACCGGGACAACGAACACCGGGGAGCTGTTTTTT. Its protein is CASSYTGTTNTGELFF.

In its sample, this clone was seen once. J is TRBJ2-3 and V is TRBV9, with a tentative D call TRBD2 (7 bases). The V end was cut by 8 bases, the J end by 4 bases, with 17 bases between. The CDR3 has 14 amino acids. Germline V gene data show CDR1 as SGDLS and CDR2 as YYNGEE. The CDR3 spells CASTGGGGSDTQYF. CDR3 DNA: TGTGCCAGTACGGGGGGCGGGGGTTCAGATACGCAGTATTTT.

The chain links TRBV7-9 to TRBJ1-6, with TRBD1 identical over 9 bases. V lost 1 base, J lost 9 bases, and 4 bases stayed unmatched. The CDR3 consists of 15 residues. Germline CDR1 SEHNR, CDR2 FQNEAQ (reference sequence). Here the CDR3 DNA reads TGTGCCAGCAGCTTAGGTGGGACAGGGAGTTCACCCCTCCACTTT. Translating it yields CASSLGGTGSSPLHF.

V usage is TRBV27 and J usage is TRBJ2-5, with 15 bases that match TRBD2. The CDR3 covers 17 residues. Germline loops: CDR1 MNHEY, CDR2 SMNVEV (reference sequence). Trimming took 1 base from V and 5 from J; bases not matched to a gene: 5. CDR3 amino acids: CASSLWGLAGGRETQYF. The CDR3 nucleotides read TGTGCCAGCAGTTTATGGGGACTAGCGGGAGGACGGGAGACCCAGTACTTC.